These 18 T cell receptor beta chains originate from one sample sequenced in a study of cytomegalovirus exposure and HLA in healthy donors (dated by TCRdb to 2017 to 2019). Libraries were constructed by the immunoSEQ multiplex PCR assay. The multiplex PCR relied on a mix of 60 forward primers for TCR Vbeta segments and 13 reverse primers for TCR Jbeta segments. Drawn from immuneACCESS, this table holds only the in-frame rearrangements with V and J called that TCRdb kept. Clones are partly lost; checked studies trace under half to an unresolved V gene and leave the rest unexplained. Within this sample are 190,000 or so clones, with 80% to 85% of them counted one time only. The ten largest make up 1.6% of the sample. The sequenced material came from PBMCs. These receptors all come from a man aged 50-60 years in good health and CMV-seronegative.

This chain connects TRBV5-1 to TRBJ1-5, with 11 bases identical to TRBD1. This CDR3 comprises 14 residues. The V and J ends lost 4 bases and 6 bases, in that order; junction bases with no gene match: 3. In germline, CDR1 is SGHRS, CDR2 YFSETQ. DNA of the CDR3: TGCGCCAGCAGCCAAGGGACAGGGGGTCAGCCCCAGCATTTT. Residues: CASSQGTGGQPQHF.

The gene calls are TRBV18 and TRBJ1-5; TRBD1 matches 7 bases. This CDR3 is 17 amino acids long. From germline, CDR1 is KGHSH and CDR2 LQKENI. V gave up 2 bases and J gave up 3 bases; unmatched junction bases: 10. The CDR3 is CASSPFPMGQFNQPQHF. The CDR3 DNA is TGTGCCAGCTCACCATTCCCTATGGGACAGTTCAATCAGCCCCAGCATTTT.

The gene calls are TRBV2 and TRBJ2-3, with 7 bases lining up with TRBD2. Unmatched junction bases numbered 11, after V lost 11 bases and J lost 6 bases. CDR3 size: 13 residues. Germline loops: CDR1 SNHLY, CDR2 FYNNEI. CDR3 coding DNA: TGTGCCCCCCAGAGGCGGGAGACGGATACGCAGTATTTT. This codes for CAPQRRETDTQYF.

This clone was seen just once. The rearrangement joins TRBV7-8 to TRBJ2-3; 7 bases line up with TRBD2. V was clipped by 1 base and J by 3 bases; unmatched bases: 4. Germline V CDR1 and CDR2: SGHVS, FQNEAQ. This CDR3 spans 15 amino acids. DNA of the CDR3: TGTGCCAGCAGCTTAGACGACGGGAGGACAGATACGCAGTATTTT. This gives the protein CASSLDDGRTDTQYF.

The rearrangement links TRBV7-2 to TRBJ2-2, with TRBD1 matching over 10 bases. CDR3 length: 16 amino acids. With V trimmed by 1 base and J by 5 bases, 4 bases remained unmatched. Looked up from germline, CDR1 is SGHTA and CDR2 is FQGNSA. CDR3 residues: CASSLEGQGVTGELFF. CDR3 coding DNA: TGTGCCAGCAGCTTAGAAGGACAGGGGGTAACCGGGGAGCTGTTTTTT.

The rearrangement uses TRBV18 and TRBJ1-2, with D possibly being TRBD1 (6 bases). CDR3 length equals 13 residues. The germline gives CDR1 KGHSH, CDR2 LQKENI. V lost 8 bases, J lost 3 bases, and 13 bases lay in between. The CDR3 here is CASASGAYYGYTF. Written as DNA, the CDR3 is TGTGCCAGCGCCTCAGGGGCCTACTATGGCTACACCTTC. Based on the CDR3 plus reference TRBV18 and TRBJ1-2, the full variable domain is NAGVMQNPRHLVRRRGQEARLRCSPMKGHSHVYWYRQLPEEGLKFMVYLQKENIIDESGMPKERFSAEFPKEGPSILRIQQVVRGDSAAYFCASASGAYYGYTFGSGTRLTVV.

The rearrangement uses TRBV19 and TRBJ1-1; a weak D match, TRBD1 (6 bases). CDR1 and CDR2 (germline): LNHDA, SQIVND (reference sequence). This CDR3 is 14 amino acids long. The V and J ends lost 0 bases and 4 bases respectively, with 9 bases between them. As DNA, the CDR3 is TGTGCCAGTAGTATAGATGGGACAAGCACTGAAGCTTTCTTT. It translates to CASSIDGTSTEAFF.

This sequence joins TRBV6-6 and TRBJ2-1, with 8 bases identical to TRBD2. The germline CDR1 and CDR2 sequences are MNHNY and SVGAGI (reference sequence). With 5 bases clipped from V and 7 bases from J, the junction kept 10 bases outside the gene matches. This CDR3 contains 15 residues. The CDR3 region has the DNA TGTGCCAGCAGTCCCGGACTAGCTCGATTAAATGAGCAGTTCTTC. This gives the protein CASSPGLARLNEQFF.

This chain joins TRBV7-3 and TRBJ2-1, with 11 bases lining up with TRBD2. The germline V gene has CDR1 SGHTA and CDR2 FQGTGA. V shed 3 bases, J shed 6 bases, and the junction held 7 bases outside the gene matches. This CDR3 has 16 amino acids. The CDR3 protein is CASSFLAGGLGNEQFF. The CDR3 nucleotides read TGTGCCAGCAGCTTTCTAGCGGGAGGATTAGGCAATGAGCAGTTCTTC.

Here the CDR3 reads CASSLVGQRASNYGYTF. The CDR3 nucleotides are TGTGCCAGCAGCTTAGTTGGACAGAGAGCTTCTAACTATGGCTACACCTTC. The chain combines TRBV11-2 with TRBJ1-2, with D tentatively TRBD1 (6 bases). The germline CDR1 and CDR2 sequences are SGHAT and FQNNGV. Trimming cost V 1 base and J 0 bases, with 15 bases left between them. This CDR3 is 17 amino acids long.

This chain connects TRBV4-3 to TRBJ1-4, with 8 bases aligning to TRBD1. CDR3 size: 18 residues. CDR1 and CDR2 (germline): LGHNA, YSLEER. Unmatched junction bases numbered 6, after V lost 0 bases and J lost 0 bases. This CDR3 is CASSQDGRGQATNEKLFF. DNA for the CDR3: TGCGCCAGCAGCCAAGATGGTAGGGGACAGGCAACTAATGAAAAACTGTTTTTT.

The chain has TRBV5-1 and TRBJ1-2; possible D gene TRBD1, 6 bases. The CDR3 has 13 amino acids. Trimming left V 3 bases short and J 7 bases short, with 13 bases between. Germline-derived CDR1 and CDR2 are SGHRS and YFSETQ. The CDR3 is CASSWDIGGGYTF. CDR3 in DNA: TGCGCCAGCAGCTGGGACATTGGGGGTGGCTACACCTTC.

The chain is built from TRBV15 and TRBJ2-7, with 9 positions matching TRBD2. V gave up 1 base and J gave up 2 bases; unmatched junction bases: 0. From germline, CDR1 is LNHNV and CDR2 YYDKDF (reference sequence). The CDR3 is made up of 14 amino acids. The CDR3 region has the DNA TGTGCCACCAGCAGAGGGACTAGCGCCTACGAGCAGTACTTC. Its protein is CATSRGTSAYEQYF.

The V gene is TRBV10-3, the J gene TRBJ1-2; D gene uncertain. Germline V CDR1 and CDR2: ENHRY, SYGVKD. CDR3 length equals 15 residues. V shed 0 bases and J shed 2 bases, with 10 bases lying between them. The CDR3 DNA is TGTGCCATCAGTGAGTCAAGCGGGGTAAACTATGGCTACACCTTC. Its protein is CAISESSGVNYGYTF.

J is TRBJ1-2 and V is TRBV5-1; D possibly corresponds to TRBD1 (5 bases). Germline V gives CDR1 SGHRS, CDR2 YFSETQ. This CDR3 is 14 amino acids long. With 0 bases removed from V and 6 bases from J, the gap between germline ends came to 12 bases. Here the CDR3 reads CASSLGQGTNGYTF. Written as DNA, the CDR3 is TGCGCCAGCAGCTTGGGGCAGGGTACCAATGGCTACACCTTC. Combining the CDR3 with reference TRBV5-1 and TRBJ1-2 gives the whole variable domain KAGVTQTPRYLIKTRGQQVTLSCSPISGHRSVSWYQQTPGQGLQFLFEYFSETQRNKGNFPGRFSGRQFSNSRSEMNVSTLELGDSALYLCASSLGQGTNGYTFGSGTRLTVV.

The rearrangement uses TRBV6-6 and TRBJ2-1; 9 bases fit TRBD2. The CDR3 extends over 16 amino acids. Losses at the gene ends were 6 bases for V and 4 bases for J; bases not matched to a gene: 10. CDR1 and CDR2 from the germline V gene are MNHNY and SVGAGI (reference sequence). The CDR3 region has the DNA TGTGCCAGCAGAGGCGGAGCGGGGGGAAGATACAATGAGCAGTTCTTC. It codes for CASRGGAGGRYNEQFF.

This clone was seen only a few times. The chain uses TRBV28 and TRBJ1-4; TRBD1 aligns across 12 bases. The CDR3 is 16 amino acids. J lost 6 bases, V lost 7 bases, and 9 bases had no gene match. Germline V gene lookup returns CDR1 MDHEN and CDR2 SYDVKM. DNA of the CDR3: TGTGCCAGCAAATGGTCCGGGACAGGGGGCCATGAAAAACTGTTTTTT. Translation: CASKWSGTGGHEKLFF.

The chain couples TRBV7-2 to TRBJ1-5; no clear D. V was shortened by 1 base and J by 5 bases, with 15 bases between the two germline ends. Germline assignment: CDR1 SGHTA and CDR2 FQGNSA. The length of the CDR3 is 16 residues. CDR3 residues: CASSLGGSGGYQPQHF. In DNA, the CDR3 is TGTGCCAGCAGCTTAGGAGGGTCGGGAGGATATCAGCCCCAGCATTTT.